Shown below are 30 T cell receptor beta chains from a single sample sequenced in a study of cytomegalovirus exposure and HLA in healthy donors. Primers included in the PCR were 60 Vbeta and 13 Jbeta primers. TCRdb's table, derived via immunoSEQ multiplex PCR, lists solely in-frame clones and lacks some. The sample shows 150,000 to 200,000 clones, under 80% of them seen only once. Sequenced material: PBMCs. These receptor sequences come from a female donor in good health and CMV-seronegative.

This clone was seen more than once but under ten times. CDR3 DNA sequence: TGTGCCACCAGCAGAGTTCTTAGCGGGAAGCAGTTCTTC. This sequence encodes CATSRVLSGKQFF. The chain couples TRBV15 to TRBJ2-1; 8 bases fit TRBD2. The CDR3 runs to 13 residues. Germline assignment: CDR1 LNHNV and CDR2 YYDKDF (reference sequence). V gave up 1 base and J gave up 11 bases; unmatched junction bases: 4.

This chain's CDR3 is CASSSTGFNSPLHF. DNA for the CDR3: TGTGCCAGCTCATCGACAGGATTTAATTCACCCCTCCACTTT. The V gene is TRBV18, the J gene TRBJ1-6; tentative D call: TRBD1 (6 bases). This CDR3 is 14 amino acids long. In germline, CDR1 is KGHSH, CDR2 LQKENI. With 5 bases removed from V and 6 bases from J, the gap between germline ends came to 11 bases.

V and J are TRBV7-3 and TRBJ1-1; the D is unclear. The CDR3 has 13 residues. V lost 0 bases and J lost 1, with 3 bases in between. CDR1 and CDR2 (germline): SGHTA, FQGTGA. CDR3 coding DNA: TGTGCCAGCAGCTTAACGGCGAACACTGAAGCTTTCTTT. Protein sequence: CASSLTANTEAFF.

This chain joins TRBV5-4 and TRBJ2-3; 9 nucleotides agree with TRBD2. This CDR3 comprises 15 residues. The trim removed 0 bases at V and 3 bases at J, leaving 2 bases unmatched. Germline loops: CDR1 SGHNT, CDR2 YYREEE (reference sequence). CDR3 nucleotides: TGTGCCAGCAGCTTGGCCAGCGGGGGGACAGATACGCAGTATTTT. Protein product: CASSLASGGTDTQYF.

The chain employs TRBV7-2 and TRBJ2-7; TRBD2 is a possible D gene (6 bases). Germline V gene data show CDR1 as SGHTA and CDR2 as FQGNSA. V shed 5 bases and J shed 0 bases, with 14 bases lying between them. This CDR3 has 15 residues. As DNA, the CDR3 is TGTGCCAGCAGCCAACCGGGACTTCTCTCCTACGAGCAGTACTTC. It yields the protein CASSQPGLLSYEQYF.

J is TRBJ1-2 and V is TRBV18; D unclear. The germline V and J ends were trimmed by 2 bases and 4 bases, with 8 bases remaining between them. CDR3 length equals 13 residues. CDR1 is KGHSH, CDR2 LQKENI, per germline. CDR3 in amino acids: CASSPIRAYGYTF. The CDR3 coding sequence is TGTGCCAGCTCACCAATCCGAGCCTATGGCTACACCTTC.

V usage is TRBV5-1 and J usage is TRBJ2-5; D perhaps matches TRBD1 (6 bases). There are 16 residues in the CDR3. The ends were cut back, 6 bases at V and 5 bases at J, with 23 bases in the middle. Germline lookup yields CDR1 SGHRS and CDR2 YFSETQ. CDR3 residues: CASTNALQGVGETQYF. For the CDR3, the DNA is TGCGCCAGCACCAATGCCTTACAGGGAGTCGGGGAGACCCAGTACTTC.

The chain employs TRBV9 and TRBJ1-1; 7 bases map to TRBD1. The CDR3 consists of 14 residues. V shed 2 bases, J shed 3 bases, and the junction held 4 bases outside the gene matches. Looked up from germline, CDR1 is SGDLS and CDR2 is YYNGEE. In DNA, the CDR3 is TGTGCCAGCAGCGTCGGCAGGGGGGACACTGAAGCTTTCTTT. Its translation is CASSVGRGDTEAFF. Full variable domain (remainder filled in from reference TRBV9 and TRBJ1-1): DSGVTQTPKHLITATGQRVTLRCSPRSGDLSVYWYQQSLDQGLQFLIQYYNGEERAKGNILERFSAQQFPDLHSELNLSSLELGDSALYFCASSVGRGDTEAFFGQGTRLTVV.

There are a few counts of this clone. This chain joins TRBV13 and TRBJ2-7; 14 nucleotides match TRBD2. The V segment lost 5 bases and the J segment 5 bases; nucleotides outside the gene matches: 8. The CDR3 runs 16 residues. The germline V gene has CDR1 PRHDT and CDR2 FYEKMQ (reference sequence). This CDR3 reads CASSVGLAGAGDEQYF. CDR3 bases: TGTGCCAGCAGCGTGGGACTAGCGGGGGCCGGGGACGAGCAGTACTTC.

The rearrangement joins TRBV5-4 to TRBJ2-1; D possibly corresponds to TRBD1 (5 bases). Trimming pared 4 bases from V and 5 bases from J, leaving 16 bases between. The germline V gene has CDR1 SGHNT and CDR2 YYREEE (reference sequence). The CDR3 consists of 15 residues. The CDR3 region has the DNA TGTGCCAGCAGCCAACGCAGGGTCCAGAACAATGAGCAGTTCTTC. This translates into CASSQRRVQNNEQFF.

The rearrangement links TRBV7-7 to TRBJ2-6; 8 nucleotides align to TRBD1. Looked up from germline, CDR1 is SSHAT and CDR2 is FNYEAQ (reference sequence). The CDR3 runs to 17 residues. Trimming took 5 bases from V and 0 from J; bases not matched to a gene: 6. The CDR3 protein is CASSPAGGGSGANVLTF. CDR3 in DNA: TGTGCCAGCAGCCCCGCAGGGGGCGGCTCTGGGGCCAACGTCCTGACTTTC.

This sequence joins TRBV11-3 and TRBJ2-2, with 10 bases that match TRBD1. This CDR3 comprises 16 residues. CDR1 and CDR2 from the germline V gene are SGHNT and YENEEA. Losses at the gene ends were 5 bases for V and 4 bases for J; bases not matched to a gene: 7. The CDR3 sequence is CASSPPDRGGTGELFF. CDR3 sequence (DNA): TGTGCCAGCAGCCCTCCGGACAGGGGGGGCACCGGGGAGCTGTTTTTT.

This clone was detected only once. The CDR3 protein is CASSFPTAEAFF. In DNA, the CDR3 is TGTGCCAGCAGCTTTCCGACAGCTGAAGCTTTCTTT. The chain uses TRBV7-9 and TRBJ1-1, with a weak D call TRBD1 (5 bases). V was pared by 3 bases and J by 6 bases, with 8 bases between. Germline CDR1 is SEHNR and CDR2 is FQNEAQ (reference sequence). This CDR3 region has 12 residues.

The chain combines TRBV30 with TRBJ1-2; 8 positions match TRBD1. There are 15 residues in the CDR3. Unmatched junction bases numbered 11, after V lost 4 bases and J lost 4 bases. Germline V gives CDR1 GTSNPN, CDR2 SVGIG (reference sequence). As DNA, the CDR3 is TGTGCCTGGATCTCACAGCGGACAGGGATCTATGGCTACACCTTC. Amino acids: CAWISQRTGIYGYTF.

The rearrangement links TRBV7-9 to TRBJ1-3; D is unclear. V was pared by 10 bases and J by 4 bases, with 5 bases between. Germline CDR1 is SEHNR and CDR2 is FQNEAQ (reference sequence). The CDR3 is 10 residues long. CDR3 loop: CATLGNTIYF. CDR3 nucleotides: TGTGCCACCCTCGGAAACACCATATATTTT.

This chain's CDR3 is CASSYWGGEQYF. The CDR3 bases are TGTGCCAGCAGTTACTGGGGGGGAGAGCAGTACTTC. The V gene is TRBV6-6, the J gene TRBJ2-7, with 7 bases lining up with TRBD2. There are 12 residues in the CDR3. Unmatched junction bases numbered 1, after V lost 1 base and J lost 7 bases. The germline CDR1 and CDR2 sequences are MNHNY and SVGAGI (reference sequence).

The gene calls are TRBV2 and TRBJ2-2; 8 bases map to TRBD1. The ends lost 6 bases at V and 0 bases at J; junction bases unmatched: 9. The CDR3 is made up of 17 amino acids. Germline V lookup: CDR1 SNHLY, CDR2 FYNNEI. Here the CDR3 DNA reads TGTGCCAGCAGGGAGGACAGGGCTACTGCGAACACCGGGGAGCTGTTTTTT. As protein: CASREDRATANTGELFF.

This chain connects TRBV2 to TRBJ1-2; 7 bases match TRBD1. CDR1 is SNHLY, CDR2 FYNNEI, per germline. The junction had 5 bases not matched to a gene; V was cut back by 6 bases and J by 7 bases. The CDR3 extends over 12 amino acids. The CDR3 DNA follows: TGTGCCAGCAGCGAGGGGGCGCCTGGCTACACCTTC. Its protein is CASSEGAPGYTF.

Concerning this clone: Other DNA sequences from this sample encode an identical CDR3 as well. This sequence joins TRBV10-1 and TRBJ2-3; 9 bases map to TRBD1. V trimming: 5 bases; J trimming: 6 bases; junction bases outside the gene matches: 9. The CDR3 contains 15 residues. CDR1 is WNHNN and CDR2 is SYGVQD in the germline V gene (reference sequence). The CDR3 coding sequence is TGCGCCAGCAGTTTCCCGGGACAGGGCGTCGATACGCAGTATTTT. Its protein product is CASSFPGQGVDTQYF.

Points on this clone: A read error may account for a junction end that differs from germline. V gene TRBV7-9 combines with J gene TRBJ2-7; the match to TRBD1 covers 8 bases. The CDR3 loop spans 13 amino acids. Germline lookup yields CDR1 SEHNR and CDR2 FQNEAQ (reference sequence). CDR3 loop: CASSAGTGPFRNF. CDR3 sequence (DNA): TGTGCCAGCAGCGCCGGGACAGGACCATTCCGAAACTTC.

The chain uses TRBV19 and TRBJ2-7; the D gene is possibly TRBD1 (7 bases). V was cut by 3 bases and J by 0 bases, with 12 bases left in between. This CDR3 contains 15 residues. In germline, CDR1 is LNHDA, CDR2 SQIVND (reference sequence). CDR3 sequence: CASSMWQGGSYEQYF. In DNA form, the CDR3 reads TGTGCCAGTAGTATGTGGCAGGGGGGCTCCTACGAGCAGTACTTC.

The chain is built from TRBV25-1 and TRBJ1-5, with D unresolved. With 1 base removed from V and 0 bases from J, the gap between germline ends came to 10 bases. Germline assignment: CDR1 MGHDK and CDR2 SYGVNS. This CDR3 contains 16 residues. CDR3 in DNA: TGTGCCAGCAGTGAATCCGATCGGGGTAGCAATCAGCCCCAGCATTTT. This sequence encodes CASSESDRGSNQPQHF.

The V and J genes are TRBV10-2 and TRBJ1-1; 7 bases are a match to TRBD1. Germline CDR1 and CDR2: WSHSY and SAAADI. The CDR3 sequence is 11 residues long. The V and J ends lost 5 bases and 8 bases, in that order; junction bases with no gene match: 2. CDR3 residues: CASSRGLEAFF. In DNA form, the CDR3 reads TGCGCCAGCAGTAGGGGGCTAGAAGCTTTCTTT.

Of note for this clone: The junction and the germline gene differ at one end; a read error may be behind it. J is TRBJ2-5 and V is TRBV4-1, with TRBD2 identical over 7 bases. The germline V gene has CDR1 MGHRA and CDR2 YSYEKL. The CDR3 spans 14 residues. CDR3 amino acids: CASSSYIEGLPPDF. The DNA of the CDR3 is TGCGCCAGCAGCTCATACATTGAGGGACTACCTCCTGACTTC.

The rearrangement uses TRBV29-1 and TRBJ2-5; 9 bases are a match to TRBD1. With V trimmed by 8 bases and J by 5 bases, 21 bases remained unmatched. The CDR3 spans 17 residues. Per the germline V gene, CDR1 is SQVTM and CDR2 is ANQGSEA. This chain's CDR3 is CSFSGGQGTQGGETQYF. The CDR3 DNA reads as TGCAGCTTCAGTGGAGGACAGGGGACACAGGGTGGCGAGACCCAGTACTTC.

The V gene is TRBV5-6, the J gene TRBJ1-4; D gene ambiguous. Germline CDR1 SGHDT, CDR2 YYEEEE. V was trimmed by 0 bases and J by 0 bases, leaving 6 bases between them. This CDR3 contains 15 residues. CDR3 sequence (DNA): TGTGCCAGCAGCTTGGTTTCAGCAACTAATGAAAAACTGTTTTTT. Its translation is CASSLVSATNEKLFF.

This clone was picked up a small number of times. The J gene is TRBJ2-7, the V gene TRBV9, with a possible D match to TRBD2 (6 bases). Germline values: CDR1 SGDLS, CDR2 YYNGEE. V was shortened by 4 bases and J by 5 bases, with 13 bases between the two germline ends. CDR3 size: 13 residues. The chain's CDR3 is CASSPLPGDEQYF. CDR3 sequence (DNA): TGTGCCAGCAGCCCGCTTCCGGGGGACGAGCAGTACTTC.

Concerning this clone itself: One end of the junction varies from germline; a read error may be responsible. Here the CDR3 reads CASSLWSSGRGEFKF. CDR3 sequence (DNA): TGTGCCAGCAGCTTGTGGAGTTCTGGGAGGGGAGAGTTTAAGTTT. The gene calls are TRBV5-6 and TRBJ1-1, with a possible D match to TRBD1 (5 bases). This CDR3 spans 15 amino acids. In germline, CDR1 is SGHDT, CDR2 YYEEEE. Based on the CDR3 plus reference TRBV5-6 and TRBJ1-1, the full variable domain is DAGVTQSPTHLIKTRGQQVTLRCSPKSGHDTVSWYQQALGQGPQFIFQYYEEEERQRGNFPDRFSGHQFPNYSSELNVNALLLGDSALYLCASSLWSSGRGEFKFGQGTRLTVV.

This sequence joins TRBV10-3 and TRBJ2-6; TRBD2 aligns across 10 bases. The CDR3 has 19 residues. With 5 bases clipped from V and 2 bases from J, the junction kept 12 bases outside the gene matches. Germline V gives CDR1 ENHRY, CDR2 SYGVKD. The chain's CDR3 is CAISSPTSGQTTGANVLTF. Written as DNA, the CDR3 is TGTGCCATCAGTTCTCCGACTAGCGGGCAGACAACTGGGGCCAACGTCCTGACTTTC.

The rearrangement joins TRBV28 to TRBJ2-7, with 9 bases identical to TRBD1. Germline CDR1 MDHEN, CDR2 SYDVKM. The CDR3 consists of 14 residues. Trimming took 7 bases from V and 2 from J; bases not matched to a gene: 6. The CDR3 region has the DNA TGTGCCAGCATTCCCGGACAGGGGCCCTACGAGCAGTACTTC. This translates into CASIPGQGPYEQYF. Based on the CDR3 plus reference TRBV28 and TRBJ2-7, the full variable domain is DVKVTQSSRYLVKRTGEKVFLECVQDMDHENMFWYRQDPGLGLRLIYFSYDVKMKEKGDIPEGYSVSREKKERFSLILESASTNQTSMYLCASIPGQGPYEQYFGPGTRLTVT.